Listed here is a single T cell receptor beta chain. The antigen remains undetermined. Looked up from germline, CDR1 is LNHNV and CDR2 is YYDKDF (reference sequence). The CDR3 contains 16 residues. The V end was cut by 5 bases, the J end by 0 bases, with 14 bases between. One entry per CDR3 protein results from TCRdb running MiXCR on the reads. The repertoire holds some 62,000 distinct CDR3 sequences, with 20% as singletons. The sample comes from a study of T cell repertoires in cytomegalovirus infection. Study as a whole: Evidence of both CMV infection and a matching HLA type came from public TCR beta signatures.

Sequences were derived from CD8+ T cells from cultured PBMCs, sampled from culture after CMV antigen stimulation. This clonotype originated in a human donor in good health (CMV status not recorded). Some clones in this sample may be carry-over from other donors' samples. The chain couples TRBV15 to TRBJ1-5; tentative D call: TRBD1 (6 bases). The CDR3, as DNA: TGTGCCACCAGCGGGGCGGACAGCTATAGCAATCAGCCCCAGCATTTT. Its translation is CATSGADSYSNQPQHF.